A selection of T cell receptor beta chains follows, all from one sample in a study of shared clonotypes between healthy human individuals. Sequencing used immunoSEQ multiplex PCR; TCRdb keeps in-frame clones, though not all of them. This table holds about 770,000 clones, approximately 72% found once. Sequencing used memory CD4+ T cells sorted from blood. These receptors originate from a young woman in good health. Each CDR3 is given with its conserved first and last residue.

v_call cdr3_aa
TRBV18 CASSPAGTEAFF
TRBV13 CASSFVSRVAGEVTQYF
TRBV5-1 CASSLSSALYNEQFF
TRBV7-2 CASSLGREYNSPLHF
TRBV7-2 CASSPTSGSYEQYF
TRBV6-5 CASSWARGDYGYTF
TRBV4-2 CASSQTGQPQETQYF
TRBV6-5 CASRSTGISTDTQYF
TRBV7-2 CASSSDRGLREQYF
TRBV29-1 CSVEGLGLAGGLYEQYF
TRBV27 CASSFNAVTEAFF
TRBV7-7 CASSLGGSGDTQYF
TRBV2 CASSEMGLSGDGYTF
TRBV15 CATSRGGQRANYGYTF
TRBV5-8 CASSLVGQTDSNQPQHF
TRBV27 CASSRGSSPNYGYTF
TRBV7-2 CASSFGGTGTLRQQYF
TRBV18 CASSPVRTSGKDTQYF
TRBV5-6 CASSTGPGANEQFF
TRBV7-9 CASSPGRGTQYF
TRBV27 CASSLKAAQGFGNQPQHF
TRBV2 CASSGTSGELFF
TRBV4-1 CASSQELGSATNEKLFF
TRBV4-1 CASSQYRVSTEAFF
TRBV28 CASLTSENNYGYTF
TRBV5-1 CASSATGVIFADTQYF
TRBV20-1 CSAKDGPEAFF
TRBV7-2 CASALGRLNEQYF
TRBV5-4 CASSAPAGELFF
TRBV18 CASSPPVPSGLYNEQFF
TRBV5-5 CASSTSGSVYTQYF
TRBV4-1 CASSQAGADTQYF
TRBV10-3 CAIGQGNNEQFF
TRBV5-1 CASNLGGGRSYEQYF
TRBV13 CASSLGSGRHGTGELFF
TRBV10-3 CAISDGQGGYEQYF
TRBV10-2 CASAKDHSEAFF
TRBV6-5 CASNDIRFNNQPQHF
TRBV11-2 CASTEGGSYNEQFF
TRBV19 CASTPRAGDGNTEAFF
TRBV5-3 CARPQTRPDGYTF
TRBV7-8 CASSLAATRLNYGYTF
TRBV7-3 CASSSSPAGGGNEQFF
TRBV5-4 CASSFTINTEAFF
TRBV5-4 CASSLTGGDEQFF
TRBV6-5 CASIYRDRVLEQYF
TRBV6-5 CASNNPPGTEAFF